Shown below are 10 T cell receptor beta chains from a single sample sequenced in a study of cytomegalovirus exposure and HLA in healthy donors. It was with 60 Vbeta and 13 Jbeta primers that the PCR ran. The protocol was immunoSEQ multiplex PCR, while the TCRdb copy is restricted to in-frame clones and leaves out a portion. The table shows about 240,000 clones, with around 84% occurring only once. Sample: PBMCs. Source of these receptors: a girl aged 2 to 10 in good health and CMV-seronegative.

The chain joins TRBV2 to TRBJ2-5, with 8 nucleotides matching TRBD2. CDR3 length equals 15 residues. Trimming cost V 6 bases and J 2 bases; bases outside gene matches: 8. Germline CDR1 and CDR2: SNHLY and FYNNEI. As DNA, the CDR3 is TGTGCCAGCAGGACGACTAGCGCACCACAAGAGACCCAGTACTTC. As protein: CASRTTSAPQETQYF.

CDR3 sequence (DNA): TGTGCCAGCAGCCAAGAATATAGGACAGGGCACGGGGAGCTGTTTTTT. Its protein product is CASSQEYRTGHGELFF. The chain uses TRBV14 and TRBJ2-2; 8 bases line up with TRBD1. CDR3 size: 16 residues. Germline V lookup: CDR1 SGHDN, CDR2 FVKESK. V was pared by 0 bases and J by 7 bases, with 7 bases of the junction left unmatched.

The rearrangement links TRBV5-4 to TRBJ2-7, with D perhaps matching TRBD2 (6 bases). V lost 1 base and J 1 base, leaving 15 bases between the germline ends. The length of the CDR3 is 16 residues. Germline V gene lookup returns CDR1 SGHNT and CDR2 YYREEE (reference sequence). The CDR3 is CASSLSWQGGSYEQYF. DNA of the CDR3: TGTGCCAGCAGCTTGAGCTGGCAGGGAGGTTCCTACGAGCAGTACTTC.

The chain recombines TRBV10-3 with TRBJ2-1; D is perhaps TRBD2 (5 bases). V was trimmed by 8 bases and J by 3 bases, leaving 17 bases between them. Germline assignment: CDR1 ENHRY and CDR2 SYGVKD. The CDR3 totals 15 residues. CDR3 loop: CAIGRREISYNEQFF. The CDR3, as DNA: TGTGCCATCGGTCGACGGGAAATTAGCTACAATGAGCAGTTCTTC.

The chain links TRBV2 to TRBJ2-6; D remains unclear. This CDR3 comprises 15 residues. The V and J ends lost 3 bases and 2 bases respectively, with 8 bases between them. Looked up from germline, CDR1 is SNHLY and CDR2 is FYNNEI. The CDR3, as DNA: TGTGCCAGCAGTGAGGGTGGAGCTGGGGCCAACGTCCTGACTTTC. Encoded protein: CASSEGGAGANVLTF.

This rearrangement joins TRBV2 to TRBJ1-1, with 8 bases lining up with TRBD1. Germline V CDR1 and CDR2: SNHLY, FYNNEI. V shed 1 base and J 6 bases; nucleotides not matched to a gene: 7. The CDR3 extends over 15 amino acids. The CDR3 here is CASSEEAGGMSEAFF. The CDR3 DNA reads TGTGCCAGCAGTGAAGAGGCAGGGGGCATGTCTGAAGCTTTCTTT.

The chain combines TRBV10-3 with TRBJ2-3, with 9 bases lining up with TRBD1. CDR1 and CDR2 (germline): ENHRY, SYGVKD. This CDR3 comprises 17 residues. The trim removed 6 bases at V and 1 base at J, leaving 11 bases unmatched. Here the CDR3 reads CAISPGQGIVGTDTQYF. CDR3 DNA sequence: TGTGCCATCAGCCCGGGACAGGGAATTGTCGGCACAGATACGCAGTATTTT.

This clone was counted a few times. The V call is TRBV2, the J call TRBJ1-5; 12 nucleotides align to TRBD1. This CDR3 spans 16 amino acids. V dropped 6 bases and J dropped 0; count of bases not matched to a gene: 3. Germline lookup yields CDR1 SNHLY and CDR2 FYNNEI. In DNA, the CDR3 is TGTGCCAGCAGGGGGGGACAGGGGGCTAGCAATCAGCCCCAGCATTTT. Translation: CASRGGQGASNQPQHF.

This clone came up once. The chain has TRBV6-5 and TRBJ1-3; 9 bases match TRBD1. The CDR3 extends over 14 amino acids. J gave up 4 bases and V 6 bases, and 4 bases lay outside the gene matches. Germline V CDR1 and CDR2: MNHEY, SVGAGI. The chain's CDR3 is CASSRGQGGNTIYF. The CDR3 DNA reads as TGTGCCAGCAGCCGCGGACAGGGGGGAAACACCATATATTTT.

This chain joins TRBV6-1 and TRBJ2-3; 8 nucleotides align to TRBD2. The CDR3 has 13 residues. V shed 7 bases, J shed 8 bases, and the junction held 8 bases outside the gene matches. Germline loops: CDR1 MNHNS, CDR2 SASEGT. CDR3 in amino acids: CASTPRGGFTQYF. In DNA, the CDR3 is TGTGCCAGCACCCCCCGGGGGGGATTTACGCAGTATTTT.